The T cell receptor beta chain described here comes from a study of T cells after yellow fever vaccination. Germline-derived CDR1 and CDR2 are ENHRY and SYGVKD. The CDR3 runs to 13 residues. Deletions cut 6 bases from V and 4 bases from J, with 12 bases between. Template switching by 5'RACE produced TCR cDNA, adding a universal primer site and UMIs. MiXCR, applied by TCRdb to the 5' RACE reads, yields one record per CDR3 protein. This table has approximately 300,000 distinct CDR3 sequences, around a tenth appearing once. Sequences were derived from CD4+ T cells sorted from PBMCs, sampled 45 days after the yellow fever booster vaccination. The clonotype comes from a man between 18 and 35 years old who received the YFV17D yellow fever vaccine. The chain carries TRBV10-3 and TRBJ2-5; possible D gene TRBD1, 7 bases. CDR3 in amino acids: CAISQGGGETQYF. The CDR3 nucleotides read TGTGCCATCAGCCAGGGGGGAGGAGAGACCCAGTACTTC.